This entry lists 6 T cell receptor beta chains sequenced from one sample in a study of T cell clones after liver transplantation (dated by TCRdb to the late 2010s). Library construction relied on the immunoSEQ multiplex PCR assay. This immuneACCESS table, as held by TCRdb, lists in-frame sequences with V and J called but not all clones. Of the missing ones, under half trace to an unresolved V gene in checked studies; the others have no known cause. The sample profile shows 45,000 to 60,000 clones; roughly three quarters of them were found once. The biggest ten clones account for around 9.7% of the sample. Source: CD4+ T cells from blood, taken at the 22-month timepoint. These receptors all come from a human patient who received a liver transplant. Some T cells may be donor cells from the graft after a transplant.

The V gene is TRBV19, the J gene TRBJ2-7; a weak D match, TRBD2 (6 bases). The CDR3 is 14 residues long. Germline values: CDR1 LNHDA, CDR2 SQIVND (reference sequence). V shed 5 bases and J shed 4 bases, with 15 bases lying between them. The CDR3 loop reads CASSPIGGRYEQYF. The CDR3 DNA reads TGTGCCAGTAGTCCCATAGGAGGGAGGTACGAGCAGTACTTC.

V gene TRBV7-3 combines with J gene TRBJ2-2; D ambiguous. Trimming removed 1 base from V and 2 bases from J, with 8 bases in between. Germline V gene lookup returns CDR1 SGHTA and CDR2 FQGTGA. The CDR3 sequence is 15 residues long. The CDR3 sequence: CASSLMWGNTGELFF. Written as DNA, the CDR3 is TGTGCCAGCAGCTTAATGTGGGGAAACACCGGGGAGCTGTTTTTT.

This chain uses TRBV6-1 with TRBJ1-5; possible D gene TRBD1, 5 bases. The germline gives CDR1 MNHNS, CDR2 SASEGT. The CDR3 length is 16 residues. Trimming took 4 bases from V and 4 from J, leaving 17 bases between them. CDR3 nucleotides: TGTGCCAGCAGTGTGACAGCTACCCTAGCTAATCAGCCCCAGCATTTT. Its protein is CASSVTATLANQPQHF.

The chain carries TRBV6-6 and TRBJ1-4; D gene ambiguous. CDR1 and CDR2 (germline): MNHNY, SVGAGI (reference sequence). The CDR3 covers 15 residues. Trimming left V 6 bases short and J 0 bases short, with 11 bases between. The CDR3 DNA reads TGTGCCAGCAGAATCTCTGGGACAACTAATGAAAAACTGTTTTTT. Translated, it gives CASRISGTTNEKLFF.

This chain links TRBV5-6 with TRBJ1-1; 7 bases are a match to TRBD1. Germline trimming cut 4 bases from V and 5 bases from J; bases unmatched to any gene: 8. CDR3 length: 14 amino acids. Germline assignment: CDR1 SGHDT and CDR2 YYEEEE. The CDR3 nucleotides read TGTGCCAGCAGCCAAAGGGGGCTCGGGACTGAAGCTTTCTTT. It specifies CASSQRGLGTEAFF. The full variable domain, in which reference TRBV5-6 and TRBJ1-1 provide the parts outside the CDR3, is DAGVTQSPTHLIKTRGQQVTLRCSPKSGHDTVSWYQQALGQGPQFIFQYYEEEERQRGNFPDRFSGHQFPNYSSELNVNALLLGDSALYLCASSQRGLGTEAFFGQGTRLTVV.

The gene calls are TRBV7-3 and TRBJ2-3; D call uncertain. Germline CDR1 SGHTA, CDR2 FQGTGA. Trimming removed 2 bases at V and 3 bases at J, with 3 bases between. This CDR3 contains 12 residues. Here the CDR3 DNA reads TGTGCCAGCAGCTTAGGGACAGATACGCAGTATTTT. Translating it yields CASSLGTDTQYF.